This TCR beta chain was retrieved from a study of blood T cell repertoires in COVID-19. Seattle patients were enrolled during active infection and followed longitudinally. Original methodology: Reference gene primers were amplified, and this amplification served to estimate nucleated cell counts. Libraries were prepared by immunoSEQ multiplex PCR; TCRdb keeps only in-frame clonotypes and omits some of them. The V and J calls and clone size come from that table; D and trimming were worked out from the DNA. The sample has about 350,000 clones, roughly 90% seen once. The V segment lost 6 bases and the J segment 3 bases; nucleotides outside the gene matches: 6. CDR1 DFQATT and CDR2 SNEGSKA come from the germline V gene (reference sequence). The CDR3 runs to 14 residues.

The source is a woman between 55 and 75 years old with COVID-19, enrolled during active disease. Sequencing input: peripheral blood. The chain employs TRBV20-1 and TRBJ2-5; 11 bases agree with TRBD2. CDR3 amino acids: CSASSGGAEETQYF. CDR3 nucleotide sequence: TGCAGTGCCAGTAGCGGGGGGGCCGAAGAGACCCAGTACTTC.